Listed below are T cell receptor beta chains from one sample, sequenced in a study of OX40 agonist ivuxolimab in advanced cancers. TCRdb keeps only in-frame clones here, not all; method: immunoSEQ multiplex PCR. The repertoire holds around 62,000 clones, with roughly four fifths as singletons. The sequenced sample was CD4+ or CD8+ T cells sorted from blood, obtained in a trial of the OX40 agonist ivuxolimab. The receptors were gathered from an adult with an advanced solid tumor such as melanoma, head and neck, liver or kidney cancer. Each CDR3 is given with its conserved first and last residue. The D gene is left open where the match is weak. Only some rows state a clone size, as once, few, many or a class for expanded clones.

V gene	J gene	D gene	clone size	CDR3 protein	CDR3 DNA
TRBV5-8	TRBJ1-2	TRBD1	NA	CASSLEGTGDIYGYTF	TGTGCCAGCAGCTTGGAAGGGACAGGGGACATCTATGGCTACACCTTC
TRBV7-8	TRBJ2-3	TRBD2	NA	CASSLAAAGGGTDTQYF	TGTGCCAGCAGCTTAGCGGCAGCGGGGGGGGGCACAGATACGCAGTATTTT
TRBV5-8	TRBJ1-6	NA	NA	CASSLDRNNSPLHF	TGTGCCAGCAGCTTGGATCGAAATAATTCACCCCTCCACTTT
TRBV5-1	TRBJ1-4	NA	NA	CASSARPGNVEKLFF	TGCGCCAGCAGCGCCCGACCTGGAAACGTTGAAAAACTGTTTTTT
TRBV6-5	TRBJ2-7	NA	NA	CASSYSSPSYEQYF	TGTGCCAGCAGTTACAGTAGTCCCTCCTACGAGCAGTACTTC
TRBV5-1	TRBJ1-5	NA	few	CASSLGEQFNQPQHF	TGCGCCAGCAGCTTGGGCGAGCAGTTCAATCAGCCCCAGCATTTT
TRBV11-3	TRBJ1-3	NA	many	CASSPGQGPGNTIYF	TGTGCCAGCAGCCCAGGGCAGGGCCCGGGAAACACCATATATTTT
TRBV18	TRBJ1-1	NA	few	CASSPPQGDSTEAFF	TGTGCCAGCTCACCACCCCAGGGAGATTCGACTGAAGCTTTCTTT
TRBV9	TRBJ1-6	NA	few	CASSSNPGIGSPLHF	TGTGCCAGCAGCTCAAACCCAGGGATAGGGTCACCCCTCCACTTT
TRBV5-1	TRBJ1-5	TRBD1	few	CASSSTQWAGGPQPQHF	TGCGCCAGCAGCTCGACCCAGTGGGCAGGGGGTCCTCAGCCCCAGCATTTT
TRBV2	TRBJ2-3	NA	NA	CASSEVGPDTQYF	TGTGCCAGCAGTGAAGTGGGCCCAGATACGCAGTATTTT
TRBV5-4	TRBJ2-3	NA	NA	CASSLGSDVSTDTQYF	TGTGCCAGCAGCTTGGGCTCTGACGTTAGCACAGATACGCAGTATTTT
TRBV6-1	TRBJ2-3	NA	NA	CASSVTSAKDTQYF	TGTGCCAGCAGTGTCACCTCAGCGAAAGATACGCAGTATTTT
TRBV28	TRBJ1-1	TRBD1	NA	CASSPPGQGFTEAFF	TGTGCCAGCAGTCCTCCGGGACAGGGGTTCACTGAAGCTTTCTTT
TRBV2	TRBJ1-2	NA	NA	CASNDRSYGYTF	TGTGCCAGCAATGACAGGTCCTATGGCTACACCTTC
TRBV6-1	TRBJ1-2	NA	many	CASSERVNYGYTF	TGTGCCAGCAGTGAAAGGGTTAACTATGGCTACACCTTC
TRBV7-8	TRBJ2-3	NA	NA	CASSLTSAVTDTQYF	TGTGCCAGCAGCTTGACTTCAGCCGTCACAGATACGCAGTATTTT
TRBV6-1	TRBJ1-5	NA	NA	CASSEPDLVQGSQHF	TGTGCCAGCAGTGAACCCGACCTGGTACAGGGATCTCAGCATTTT
TRBV5-1	TRBJ1-1	TRBD1	NA	CASSPAGTGGPTEAFF	TGCGCCAGCAGCCCAGCCGGGACAGGGGGCCCCACTGAAGCTTTCTTT
TRBV6-1	TRBJ1-2	NA	NA	CASSEVWGTRVTF	TGTGCCAGCAGTGAAGTTTGGGGAACGCGCGTCACCTTC
TRBV2	TRBJ2-1	TRBD2	NA	CASSGGSGGKYNEQFF	TGTGCCAGCAGTGGGGGTAGCGGGGGCAAATACAATGAGCAGTTCTTC
TRBV20-1	TRBJ2-1	NA	NA	CSASSVWGQFF	TGCAGTGCTAGTTCCGTCTGGGGGCAGTTCTTC
TRBV13	TRBJ1-1	NA	NA	CASSSSLGLQRTEAFF	TGTGCCAGCAGCTCCTCCTTAGGGCTCCAAAGGACTGAAGCTTTCTTT
TRBV2	TRBJ1-1	NA	once	CASSEGGREKAFF	TGTGCCAGCAGTGAAGGGGGCAGGGAGAAAGCTTTCTTT
TRBV7-2	TRBJ2-7	NA	NA	CASSWLSSSYEQYF	TGTGCCAGCAGCTGGCTCTCAAGCTCCTACGAGCAGTACTTC
TRBV5-1	TRBJ1-5	NA	NA	CASSLGAGGDQPQHF	TGCGCCAGCAGCTTGGGGGCCGGGGGCGATCAGCCCCAGCATTTT
TRBV7-2	TRBJ2-4	TRBD2	few	CASSLGGGRAMWAKNIQYF	TGTGCCAGCAGCTTAGGTGGGGGGAGGGCAATGTGGGCCAAAAACATTCAGTACTTC
TRBV21-1	TRBJ2-7	NA	NA	CASEDRYSYEQYF	TGTGCCAGCGAAGACAGGTACTCCTACGAGCAGTACTTC
TRBV4-3	TRBJ1-5	NA	NA	CASSHKGAGQPQHF	TGCGCCAGCAGCCACAAGGGAGCAGGGCAGCCCCAGCATTTT
TRBV5-1	TRBJ2-3	NA	NA	CASSLVSAVSTDTQYF	TGCGCCAGCAGCTTGGTATCGGCGGTTAGCACAGATACGCAGTATTTT
TRBV5-1	TRBJ2-7	TRBD1	NA	CASSLQQGDDEQYF	TGCGCCAGCAGCTTGCAGCAGGGGGACGACGAGCAGTACTTC
TRBV18	TRBJ2-3	NA	NA	CASSPHPSTDTQYF	TGTGCCAGCTCGCCGCATCCTAGCACAGATACGCAGTATTTT
TRBV5-6	TRBJ1-5	NA	NA	CASSLGQSNQPQHF	TGTGCCAGCAGCTTGGGACAGAGTAATCAGCCCCAGCATTTT
TRBV11-2	TRBJ2-7	NA	NA	CASSLDVAGLNEQYF	TGTGCCAGCAGCTTAGATGTCGCAGGGCTCAACGAGCAGTACTTC
TRBV18	TRBJ2-2	NA	NA	CASSPLPGESAGELFF	TGTGCCAGCTCACCCCTTCCAGGGGAGAGCGCCGGGGAGCTGTTTTTT
TRBV5-8	TRBJ2-4	NA	once	CASSSMGPAKNIQYF	TGTGCCAGCAGTTCAATGGGACCAGCCAAAAACATTCAGTACTTC
TRBV28	TRBJ2-5	TRBD1	NA	CASSPSGQHSGETQYF	TGTGCCAGCAGTCCCTCGGGACAGCACTCAGGAGAGACCCAGTACTTC
TRBV25-1	TRBJ1-1	NA	medium-sized	CASSDFGGRRTEAFF	TGTGCCAGCAGTGACTTTGGGGGGCGAAGAACTGAAGCTTTCTTT
TRBV7-9	TRBJ2-1	NA	NA	CASSLVGGLGYNEQFF	TGTGCCAGCAGCTTAGTTGGAGGTTTGGGATACAATGAGCAGTTCTTC
TRBV4-2	TRBJ2-5	TRBD2	NA	CASSQRGSGGVQETQYF	TGTGCCAGCAGCCAAAGAGGTAGCGGGGGGGTCCAAGAGACCCAGTACTTC
TRBV9	TRBJ2-3	NA	NA	CAGSGRRGPTDTQYF	TGTGCCGGCAGCGGTAGGCGGGGTCCCACAGATACGCAGTATTTT
TRBV6-5	TRBJ1-3	NA	NA	CASSYEYTGNTIYF	TGTGCCAGCAGTTACGAGTATACTGGAAACACCATATATTTT
TRBV19	TRBJ2-2	NA	few	CASSIGRANTGELFF	TGTGCCAGTAGTATCGGAAGGGCGAACACCGGGGAGCTGTTTTTT
TRBV7-9	TRBJ2-4	TRBD2	NA	CASSLEVWEGRAAKNIQYF	TGTGCCAGCAGCTTAGAGGTTTGGGAGGGGCGAGCGGCCAAAAACATTCAGTACTTC
TRBV5-1	TRBJ1-2	NA	NA	CASSLALTAGGYTF	TGCGCCAGCAGCTTGGCCCTCACGGCAGGTGGCTACACCTTC